The 4 T cell receptor beta chains below were found in one sample sequenced in a study of T cells after yellow fever vaccination. One entry per CDR3 protein, called by TCRdb with MiXCR from the 5' RACE reads. Found here are fewer than 500,000 distinct CDR3 sequences, roughly 20% of them singletons; the top ten hold 15% to 20%. This sample comprised PBMCs, obtained before the yellow fever booster vaccination. Receptor source: a man younger than 35 who received the YFV17D yellow fever vaccine.

This chain uses TRBV6-5 with TRBJ2-5; D call uncertain. Germline CDR1 MNHEY, CDR2 SVGAGI. V gave up 2 bases and J gave up 5 bases, with 9 bases separating them. This CDR3 comprises 13 residues. The CDR3 DNA reads as TGTGCCAGCAGTTACAGTGCCCCGGAGACCCAGTACTTC. It specifies CASSYSAPETQYF.

The CDR3 protein is CASSQRGGPETQYF. The CDR3 DNA reads TGTGCCAGCAGCCAGCGGGGGGGCCCGGAGACCCAGTACTTC. V gene TRBV9 combines with J gene TRBJ2-5; 10 nucleotides agree with TRBD2. CDR3 length: 14 amino acids. The germline CDR1 and CDR2 sequences are SGDLS and YYNGEE. V dropped 4 bases and J dropped 5; count of bases not matched to a gene: 5.

The sample holds a few counts of this clonotype. The chain uses TRBV20-1 and TRBJ1-1; D is uncertain. CDR1 and CDR2 (germline): DFQATT, SNEGSKA (reference sequence). Trimming stripped 4 bases from V and 0 bases from J, with 12 bases between. This CDR3 has 14 amino acids. The CDR3 region is CSANPDGMNTEAFF. The CDR3 nucleotides read TGCAGTGCTAACCCGGACGGCATGAACACTGAAGCTTTCTTT.

About this clonotype itself: One end of the junction does not line up with germline, which may come from a read error. The chain recombines TRBV29-1 with TRBJ1-4; D unresolved. Germline V gives CDR1 SQVTM, CDR2 ANQGSEA. The CDR3 is made up of 9 amino acids. The DNA of the CDR3 is TGCAGCCCCAAGGGCACGGAGGATTTT. As protein: CSPKGTEDF.